There are many counts of the clone carrying this T cell receptor (beta chain). Its specificity is unknown. The data stem from a study of T cell repertoires in cytomegalovirus infection. About the research overall: Use of recently identified HLA-C-restricted and well-studied HLA-B-restricted CMV epitopes was part of the study. CMV infection together with matching HLA type was indicated by public TCR beta signatures.

In TCRdb, the reads were re-called with MiXCR into one record per CDR3 protein. The sample consists of a few hundred thousand distinct CDR3 sequences, roughly 43% of them appearing once. Trimming took 1 base from V and 7 from J, leaving 8 bases between them. The germline CDR1 and CDR2 sequences are SGHTA and FQGNSA. There are 12 residues in the CDR3. The study's findings and limits: Cumulative public TCR beta family frequency identified CMV carriers with the relevant HLA.

The sample in question was cultured PBMCs, obtained from culture after CMV antigen stimulation. V and J are TRBV7-2 and TRBJ2-7; D unclear. This sequence was found in a human donor in good health (CMV status not recorded). Some clones in this sample may be carry-over from other donors' samples. The CDR3 region has the DNA TGTGCCAGCAGCTTAGATTGGGGAGAGCAGTACTTC. Encoded protein: CASSLDWGEQYF.